The clone carrying this T cell receptor beta chain was picked up a small number of times. Its target is not known. Trimming took off 0 bases at V and 0 bases at J, with 5 bases between the two ends. Germline V gene lookup returns CDR1 LNHNV and CDR2 YYDKDF (reference sequence). This CDR3 contains 14 residues. This record belongs to a study of T-cell reconstitution after alpha-beta-depleted transplantation in children. A TCRbeta library incorporating unique molecular identifiers was prepared. TCRdb called the PCR reads again in MiXCR, with one record for every CDR3 protein. This sample carries about 98,000 distinct CDR3 sequences, less than 25% of them seen once, and the ten largest clones take about a fifth. Regarding the study as a whole: There were reportedly several hundred expanded graft clones from which alpha-beta T cells came about two months after transplant.

The origin of this receptor is a boy aged 2 to 10 with acute lymphoblastic leukemia, due to receive a stem cell transplant. The source material was PBMCs, sampled before TCRalphabeta/CD19-depleted stem cell transplant. The chain uses TRBV15 and TRBJ2-5; D is unclear. In nucleotides, the CDR3 is TGTGCCACCAGCAGAGATACCCACCAAGAGACCCAGTACTTC. It is translated as CATSRDTHQETQYF.